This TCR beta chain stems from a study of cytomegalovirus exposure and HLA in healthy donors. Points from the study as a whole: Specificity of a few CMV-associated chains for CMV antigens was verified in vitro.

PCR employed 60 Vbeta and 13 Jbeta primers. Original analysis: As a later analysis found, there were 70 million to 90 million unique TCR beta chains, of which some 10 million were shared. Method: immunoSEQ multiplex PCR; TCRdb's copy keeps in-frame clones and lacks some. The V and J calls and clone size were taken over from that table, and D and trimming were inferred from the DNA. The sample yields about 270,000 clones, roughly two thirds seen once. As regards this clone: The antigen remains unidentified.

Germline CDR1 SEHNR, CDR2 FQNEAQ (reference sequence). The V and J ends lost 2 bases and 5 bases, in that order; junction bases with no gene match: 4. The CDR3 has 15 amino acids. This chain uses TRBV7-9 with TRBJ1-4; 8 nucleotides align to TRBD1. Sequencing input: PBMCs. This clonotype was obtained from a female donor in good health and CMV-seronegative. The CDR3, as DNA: TGTGCCAGCAGCTTAACAGGGGGGATCAATGAAAAACTGTTTTTT. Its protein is CASSLTGGINEKLFF.